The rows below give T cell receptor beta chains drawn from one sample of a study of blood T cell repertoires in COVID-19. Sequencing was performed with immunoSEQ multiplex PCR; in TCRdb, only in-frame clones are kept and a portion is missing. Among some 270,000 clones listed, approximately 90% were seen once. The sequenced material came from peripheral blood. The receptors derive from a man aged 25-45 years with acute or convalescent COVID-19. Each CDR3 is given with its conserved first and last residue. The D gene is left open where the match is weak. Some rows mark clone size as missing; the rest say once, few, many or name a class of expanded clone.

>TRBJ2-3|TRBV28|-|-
CASSLGLVTDTQYF
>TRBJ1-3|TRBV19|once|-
CASSSPGPTRNTIYF
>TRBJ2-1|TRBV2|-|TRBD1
CASTPGQGWNNEQFF
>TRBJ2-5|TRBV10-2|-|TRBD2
CASSEGSGRAGETQYF
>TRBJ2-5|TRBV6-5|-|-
CASSYARLERETQYF
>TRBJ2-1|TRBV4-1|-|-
CASSQPRAGGNEQFF
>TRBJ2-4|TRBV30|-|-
CAWSAGVDIQYF
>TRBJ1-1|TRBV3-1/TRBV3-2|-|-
CASSVAGLNTEAFF
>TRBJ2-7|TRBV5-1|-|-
CASSLGQISYEQYF
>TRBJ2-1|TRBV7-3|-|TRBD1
CASSLQGQGYNEQFF
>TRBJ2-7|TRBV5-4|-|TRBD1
CASSLEQGKNEQYF
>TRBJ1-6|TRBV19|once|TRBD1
CASMGQGFTPLHF
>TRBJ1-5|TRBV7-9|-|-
CASSGGGHQPQHF
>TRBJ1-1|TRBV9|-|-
CASSVTDAMNTEAFF
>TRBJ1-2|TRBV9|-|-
CASSGVPVGAMVGYTF
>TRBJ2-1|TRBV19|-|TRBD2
CASSIVALAGGQNEQFF
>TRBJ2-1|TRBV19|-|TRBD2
CASSIWTSLYNEQFF
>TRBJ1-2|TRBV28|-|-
CASTRLKSGYTF
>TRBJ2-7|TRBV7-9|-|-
CASSFLQGRSEQYF
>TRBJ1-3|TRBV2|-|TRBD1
CASRQTGPNTIYF
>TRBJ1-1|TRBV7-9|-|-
CASSLDRNTEAFF
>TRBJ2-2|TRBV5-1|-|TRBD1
CASSQDRVDAGELFF
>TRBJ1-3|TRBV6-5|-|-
CASSLKSSGNTIYF
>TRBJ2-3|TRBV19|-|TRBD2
CASSLGLAGGFTDTQYF
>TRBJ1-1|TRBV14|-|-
CASSPTGVWNTEAFF
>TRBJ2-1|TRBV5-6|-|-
CASSLGLADTRQFF
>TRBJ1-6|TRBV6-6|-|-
CASISTGNSPLHF
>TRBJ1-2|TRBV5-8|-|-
CASSEDSYGYTF
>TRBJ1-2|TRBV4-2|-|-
CASSQVERREDYGYTF
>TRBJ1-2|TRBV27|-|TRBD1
CASSSRQGYGYTF
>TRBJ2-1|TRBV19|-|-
CASSIWSYNEQFF
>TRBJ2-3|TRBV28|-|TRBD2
CASSPPLGLLTDTQYF
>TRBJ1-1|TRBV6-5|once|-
CASLADTEAFF
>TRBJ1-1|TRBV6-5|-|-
CASGDHLNTEAFF
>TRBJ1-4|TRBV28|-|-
CASSSGPQTPANEKLFF
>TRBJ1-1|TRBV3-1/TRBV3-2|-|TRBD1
CASRRTGMTEAFF
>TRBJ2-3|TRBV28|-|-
CASSWGREADTQYF
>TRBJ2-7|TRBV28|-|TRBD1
CASSPRDSPYEQYF
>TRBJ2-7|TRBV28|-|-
CASSPGNGYEQYF
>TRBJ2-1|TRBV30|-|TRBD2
CAWTRTSVLAQFF
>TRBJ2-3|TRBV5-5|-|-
CASSSFPKDTQYF
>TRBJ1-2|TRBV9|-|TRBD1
CASSVGPDRGYGYTF
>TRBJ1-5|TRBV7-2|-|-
CASKRGRQINQPQHF
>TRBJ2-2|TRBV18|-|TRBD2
CASSRGLAGSANTGELFF
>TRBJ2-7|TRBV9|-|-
CASSVAGIGDEQYF
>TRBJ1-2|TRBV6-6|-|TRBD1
CAINRQGANYGYTF
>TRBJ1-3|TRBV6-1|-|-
CASSEAGGLGNTIYF
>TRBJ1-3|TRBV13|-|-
CASSLVGYGGNTIYF
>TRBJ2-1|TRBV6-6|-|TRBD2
CASSYTAGGSYNEQFF
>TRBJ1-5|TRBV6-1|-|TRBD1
CASSEEGQGRWDQPQHF
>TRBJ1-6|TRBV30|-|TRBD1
CAWDREGGNSPLHF
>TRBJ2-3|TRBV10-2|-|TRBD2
CASLAGWADTQYF
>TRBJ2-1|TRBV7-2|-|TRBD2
CASSLAGTSGRESYNEQFF
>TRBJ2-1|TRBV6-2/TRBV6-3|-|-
CASSPSGVPSNEQFF
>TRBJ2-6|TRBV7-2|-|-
CASSSQSTLSGANVLTF
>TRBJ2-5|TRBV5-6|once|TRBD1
CASTKDRVQETQYF
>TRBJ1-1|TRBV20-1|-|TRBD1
CSAGDREAFF
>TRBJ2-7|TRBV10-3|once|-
CAISAQDYEQYF
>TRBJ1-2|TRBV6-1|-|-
CASSEFTVNGYTF